Detailed here is one T cell receptor beta chain. Its antigen is undetermined. Splitting the CD4+ cells yielded a CD45RA+ naive subset and a CD45RA-negative memory subset. V was clipped by 4 bases and J by 0 bases; unmatched bases: 3. CDR1 MDHEN and CDR2 SYDVKM come from the germline V gene. The CDR3 is made up of 15 amino acids. These data originate in a study of shared clonotypes between healthy human individuals. Study details: Donor ages ranged 18 to 49 years: a couple of women, a few men. Whole-study results and caveats: Limitation of the genetic and exposure-history diversity represented came from the few donors. Some naive CD4 clonotypes, roughly 5%, turned up in common across a few donors.

The protocol was immunoSEQ multiplex PCR, while the TCRdb copy is restricted to in-frame clones and leaves out a portion. The top ten hold about 0.36% of the sample, which has 2,500,000 or so clones, roughly 92% seen once. The sequence came from a man aged 18 to 30 in good health. Some clones in this sample may be carry-over from other donors' samples. What was sequenced was naive CD4+ T cells from PBMCs. Subset here: CD45RA+ positively selected. The V and J genes are TRBV28 and TRBJ1-2; 9 nucleotides align to TRBD1. CDR3 nucleotides: TGTGCCAGCAGTTCACAGGGGGCCCCTAACTATGGCTACACCTTC. Its protein is CASSSQGAPNYGYTF.